Presented here are 26 T cell receptor beta chains from one specimen sequenced in a study of blood T cells in healthy people across ages. PCR was performed a second time for about 6 to 11 cycles using a sample-barcoded 5' primer and a J-beta primer mix. TCRdb re-analysed the 5' RACE reads in MiXCR, keeping a single row per CDR3 protein. Of over 1,300,000 distinct CDR3 sequences in the sample, around 59% were seen once. Specimen: blood. The source is a man between 18 and 35 years old in good health.

This sequence joins TRBV4-2 and TRBJ1-2, with no clear D. Trimming left V 0 bases short and J 8 bases short, with 13 bases between. This CDR3 has 14 residues. Germline V gene lookup returns CDR1 LGHNA and CDR2 YNFKEQ. The CDR3 DNA reads TGTGCCAGCAGCCAAGAAGACACCGTTCGGGGCTACACCTTC. Its translation: CASSQEDTVRGYTF.

The chain employs TRBV3-1 and TRBJ2-7; no definite D call. The CDR3 has 15 residues. Trimming pared 0 bases from V and 3 bases from J, leaving 12 bases between. The germline V gene encodes CDR1 LGHDT and CDR2 YNNKEL (reference sequence). The CDR3: CASSQEGRVRYEQYF. CDR3 nucleotide sequence: TGTGCCAGCAGCCAAGAGGGCCGGGTCCGCTACGAGCAGTACTTC.

Note on this clonotype: A much larger clone is a single base away; this may be a read error. This rearrangement joins TRBV6-5 to TRBJ1-1, with TRBD1 as a possible D gene (6 bases). Germline V gene data show CDR1 as MNHEY and CDR2 as SVGAGI. The CDR3 length is 14 residues. With 2 bases removed from V and 4 bases from J, the gap between germline ends came to 11 bases. The chain's CDR3 is CASSYGNRATEAFF. For the CDR3, the DNA is TGTGCCAGCAGTTACGGTAACAGGGCCACTGAAGCTTTCTTT.

The chain recombines TRBV29-1 with TRBJ2-7, with 10 bases that match TRBD2. In germline, CDR1 is SQVTM, CDR2 ANQGSEA. J was trimmed by 5 bases and V by 4 bases; bases with no gene match: 5. The CDR3 extends over 13 amino acids. The CDR3 loop reads CSVVRLAGDEQYF. The CDR3 nucleotides are TGCAGCGTTGTCAGGCTAGCGGGAGACGAGCAGTACTTC.

V and J are TRBV29-1 and TRBJ2-3; no definite D call. V gave up 7 bases and J gave up 0 bases, with 8 bases separating them. CDR1 is SQVTM and CDR2 is ANQGSEA in the germline V gene. CDR3 size: 12 residues. In nucleotides, the CDR3 is TGCAGCGCTCTGGTTAGCACAGATACGCAGTATTTT. Translation: CSALVSTDTQYF.

This chain links TRBV12-3 or TRBV12-4 with TRBJ2-1, with D maybe TRBD2 (7 bases). Gene TRBJ2-7 matches the end of the DNA better, so the J call may be wrong. This CDR3 has 16 amino acids. This CDR3 is CASSPLRGGRGNEQYF. The CDR3, as DNA: TGTGCCAGCAGTCCCTTGCGCGGGGGCAGGGGCAATGAGCAGTACTTC.

The table lists this clonotype with a few counts. The rearrangement links TRBV2 to TRBJ1-4; 7 bases are a match to TRBD1. CDR1 and CDR2 (germline): SNHLY, FYNNEI. With 6 bases clipped from V and 5 bases from J, the junction kept 9 bases outside the gene matches. The CDR3 contains 15 residues. The CDR3 DNA is TGTGCCAGCAGGCCTACAGGGGAACCGAATGAAAAACTGTTTTTT. This codes for CASRPTGEPNEKLFF.

The rearrangement uses TRBV7-9 and TRBJ2-1, with 9 bases aligning to TRBD2. CDR1 is SEHNR and CDR2 is FQNEAQ in the germline V gene (reference sequence). J gave up 4 bases and V 5 bases, and 21 bases lay outside the gene matches. The CDR3 consists of 20 residues. The DNA of the CDR3 is TGTGCCAGCAGCCAGACGGCCAGCGGGGGGCGATTAGGCGTTTACAATGAGCAGTTCTTC. Encoded protein: CASSQTASGGRLGVYNEQFF.

As DNA, the CDR3 is TGTGCCAGCAGTCCTCCCCGGGGGGGAGCCTACGAGCAGTACTTC. It specifies CASSPPRGGAYEQYF. The gene calls are TRBV6-5 and TRBJ2-7, with 8 nucleotides matching TRBD2. Per the germline V gene, CDR1 is MNHEY and CDR2 is SVGAGI. The CDR3 has 15 residues. V shed 5 bases and J 2 bases; nucleotides not matched to a gene: 8.

The chain links TRBV20-1 to TRBJ2-7, with 9 bases lining up with TRBD1. The V and J ends lost 0 bases and 0 bases, in that order; junction bases with no gene match: 12. The CDR3 loop spans 18 amino acids. From germline, CDR1 is DFQATT and CDR2 SNEGSKA (reference sequence). DNA of the CDR3: TGCAGTGCTAGAGATGGGGGACAGGGTCAGGTAAGCTCCTACGAGCAGTACTTC. As protein: CSARDGGQGQVSSYEQYF.

The chain links TRBV3-1 to TRBJ2-3, with D tentatively TRBD2 (6 bases). CDR3 length equals 15 residues. The V end lost 0 bases, the J end lost 6 bases, and 13 bases lay between the germline ends. Germline-derived CDR1 and CDR2 are LGHDT and YNNKEL (reference sequence). This CDR3 reads CASSQDVAVRDTQYF. The DNA of the CDR3 is TGTGCCAGCAGCCAAGATGTAGCGGTTCGGGATACGCAGTATTTT.

The chain uses TRBV20-1 and TRBJ2-7; D unclear. The CDR3 covers 13 residues. From germline, CDR1 is DFQATT and CDR2 SNEGSKA (reference sequence). Trimming cost V 5 bases and J 1 base, with 12 bases left between them. CDR3 in amino acids: CSAPPDISYEQYF. Here the CDR3 DNA reads TGCAGTGCTCCCCCCGACATTTCCTACGAGCAGTACTTC.

The table lists this clonotype with a few counts. This rearrangement joins TRBV7-9 to TRBJ2-3; D may be TRBD2 (7 bases). Germline V gives CDR1 SEHNR, CDR2 FQNEAQ (reference sequence). Trimming left V 3 bases short and J 3 bases short, with 13 bases between. The CDR3 is 15 residues long. CDR3 DNA sequence: TGTGCCAGCAGCTTGGCGGGGGCTTTGACAGATACGCAGTATTTT. This translates into CASSLAGALTDTQYF.

The chain links TRBV5-1 to TRBJ2-1; D ambiguous. V was clipped by 4 bases and J by 8 bases, with 13 bases between them. The CDR3 length is 13 residues. Germline CDR1 is SGHRS and CDR2 is YFSETQ. The CDR3 region has the DNA TGCGCCAGCAGCCCCCGCCTAGGCGATGAGCAGTTCTTC. Its protein product is CASSPRLGDEQFF.

This chain connects TRBV13 to TRBJ2-5, with D maybe TRBD2 (5 bases). The CDR3 spans 15 residues. V shed 4 bases and J shed 11 bases, with 23 bases lying between them. CDR1 PRHDT and CDR2 FYEKMQ come from the germline V gene (reference sequence). The CDR3 is CASSSERVLPYGQYF. CDR3 coding DNA: TGTGCCAGCAGCTCCGAGAGGGTCCTACCTTACGGGCAGTACTTC.

The chain employs TRBV7-2 and TRBJ1-6; D unresolved. This CDR3 is 16 amino acids long. The germline gives CDR1 SGHTA, CDR2 FQGNSA. V was trimmed by 1 base and J by 6 bases, leaving 13 bases between them. The CDR3 nucleotides read TGTGCCAGCAGCTTAGTGCGGGTCGGGCCTAATTCACCCCTCCACTTT. It is translated as CASSLVRVGPNSPLHF. Supplemented by reference TRBV7-2 and TRBJ1-6, the full variable domain reads GAGVSQSPSNKVTEKGKDVELRCDPISGHTALYWYRQSLGQGLEFLIYFQGNSAPDKSGLPSDRFSAERTGGSVSTLTIQRTQQEDSAVYLCASSLVRVGPNSPLHFGNGTRLTVT.

V gene TRBV7-9 combines with J gene TRBJ2-1; maybe TRBD2 (7 bases). CDR1 is SEHNR, CDR2 FQNEAQ, per germline (reference sequence). The V end was cut by 1 base, the J end by 4 bases, with 11 bases between. This CDR3 region has 15 residues. CDR3 loop: CASSLVRGQYNEQFF. CDR3 nucleotide sequence: TGTGCCAGCAGCTTAGTGCGGGGGCAATACAATGAGCAGTTCTTC.

The CDR3 protein is CASSQPHRDSAKNIQYF. The DNA of the CDR3 is TGCGCCAGCAGCCAACCCCACAGGGACTCAGCCAAAAACATTCAGTACTTC. The chain has TRBV4-1 and TRBJ2-4; D may be TRBD1 or TRBD2 (6 bases each). The CDR3 contains 17 residues. Germline CDR1 is MGHRA and CDR2 is YSYEKL. V was pared by 2 bases and J by 0 bases, with 14 bases between.

The chain couples TRBV29-1 to TRBJ1-1; tentative D call: TRBD1 (6 bases). The germline V and J ends were trimmed by 6 bases and 5 bases, with 16 bases remaining between them. The CDR3 covers 13 residues. CDR1 SQVTM and CDR2 ANQGSEA come from the germline V gene. The CDR3 DNA reads TGCAGCGTCTTAGGGACATCCTGGACTGAAGCTTTCTTT. This translates into CSVLGTSWTEAFF.

This chain uses TRBV5-8 with TRBJ2-5; TRBD1 matches 10 bases. CDR3 length: 14 amino acids. Germline V gene data show CDR1 as SGHTS and CDR2 as YDEGEE. V shed 3 bases and J 12 bases; nucleotides not matched to a gene: 11. The CDR3: CASSSGTGVHLKYF. CDR3 nucleotides: TGTGCCAGCAGCTCCGGGACAGGGGTCCACCTGAAGTACTTC.

This clonotype was observed a handful of times. V is TRBV12-3 or TRBV12-4 and J is TRBJ1-2, with D unresolved. The CDR3 runs to 14 residues. Trimming shortened V by 6 bases and J by 4 bases, and 15 bases separated the two germline ends. CDR3 region: CASRYEDKGYGYTF. As DNA, the CDR3 is TGTGCCAGCAGATACGAAGACAAGGGCTATGGCTACACCTTC.

J is TRBJ2-7 and V is TRBV11-2, with 9 positions matching TRBD2. Germline V gene sequence: CDR1 SGHAT, CDR2 FQNNGV. Trimming took 5 bases from V and 0 from J; bases not matched to a gene: 8. The CDR3 sequence is 16 residues long. This chain's CDR3 is CASSPALAGSSYEQYF. Written as DNA, the CDR3 is TGTGCCAGCAGCCCGGCTCTAGCGGGGTCCTCCTACGAGCAGTACTTC.

This clonotype appeared a single time. The genes are TRBV4-2 and TRBJ2-5; TRBD2 matches 14 bases. The germline V gene has CDR1 LGHNA and CDR2 YNFKEQ. The length of the CDR3 is 17 residues. The V gene end was trimmed by 0 bases and the J gene end by 5 bases; junction bases not matched to a gene: 5. This CDR3 reads CASSQEGTSGGLETQYF. CDR3 DNA: TGTGCCAGCAGCCAAGAGGGGACTAGCGGGGGACTGGAGACCCAGTACTTC.

This clonotype has just a few counts. This rearrangement joins TRBV29-1 to TRBJ2-5; D could derive from TRBD1 or TRBD2 (6 bases each). The J call may be incorrect, as the DNA end agrees better with TRBJ2-7. The CDR3 length is 12 residues. From germline, CDR1 is SQVTM and CDR2 ANQGSEA. This CDR3 reads CSVGIGGLEQYF. CDR3 sequence (DNA): TGCAGCGTTGGTATTGGGGGGCTCGAGCAGTACTTC.

The sample holds a few counts of this clonotype. The genes are TRBV12-3 or TRBV12-4 and TRBJ1-2, with D unresolved. The CDR3 runs to 13 residues. Trimming shortened V by 5 bases and J by 7 bases, and 14 bases separated the two germline ends. This CDR3 reads CASSPTAKGGYTF. The CDR3 DNA reads as TGTGCCAGCAGTCCCACAGCGAAGGGTGGCTACACCTTC.

This clonotype appeared a few times. The rearrangement links TRBV29-1 to TRBJ2-7; D gene unclear. Gene TRBJ2-5 matches the end of the DNA better, so the J call may be wrong. This CDR3 is built from 13 residues. Germline loops: CDR1 SQVTM, CDR2 ANQGSEA. In DNA form, the CDR3 reads TGCAGCGTTGCCATTTCAGGTGTTGAGACCCAGTACTTC. It encodes CSVAISGVETQYF.